This T cell receptor (beta chain) appears in the sequencing data of a study of sequential checkpoint blockade in melanoma. Study-level information: Patients were randomized 1:1 to nivolumab-then-ipilimumab or ipilimumab-then-nivolumab first-line.

Specified treatment: randomized to nivolumab then ipilimumab (arm A) or the reverse (arm B). From thawed PBMCs, live CD3+CD8+ cells negative for CD19 and CD56 were sorted. This clone was seen a few times. The CDR3 is 13 residues long. Trimming left V 1 base short and J 4 bases short, with 8 bases between. Germline CDR1 and CDR2: LGHNA and YNFKEQ. Clones were read by immunoSEQ multiplex PCR, and TCRdb kept only the in-frame ones, dropping some. Here the sample spans over 8,000 clones, about 65% being singletons. Sequencing used CD8+ T cells sorted from blood (inferred from file names), obtained from a patient given nivolumab and ipilimumab in sequence. This sequence originates from a human patient with melanoma. Some clones in this sample may be carry-over from other donors' samples. The chain uses TRBV4-2 and TRBJ2-7; D is ambiguous. The CDR3 DNA is TGTGCCAGCAGCCAAGTTCACGGTTACGAGCAGTACTTC. Translating gives CASSQVHGYEQYF.